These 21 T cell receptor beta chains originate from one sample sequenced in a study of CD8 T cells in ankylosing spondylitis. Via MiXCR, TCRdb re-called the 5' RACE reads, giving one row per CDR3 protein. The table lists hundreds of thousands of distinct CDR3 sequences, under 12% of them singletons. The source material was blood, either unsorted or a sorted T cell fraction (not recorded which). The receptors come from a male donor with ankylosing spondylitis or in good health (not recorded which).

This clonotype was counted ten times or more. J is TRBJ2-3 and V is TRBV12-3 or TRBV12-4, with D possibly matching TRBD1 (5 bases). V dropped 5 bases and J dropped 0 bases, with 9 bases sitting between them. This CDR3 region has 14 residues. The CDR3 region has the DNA TGTGCCAGCAGTCTACAGGCCAGCACAGATACGCAGTATTTT. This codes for CASSLQASTDTQYF.

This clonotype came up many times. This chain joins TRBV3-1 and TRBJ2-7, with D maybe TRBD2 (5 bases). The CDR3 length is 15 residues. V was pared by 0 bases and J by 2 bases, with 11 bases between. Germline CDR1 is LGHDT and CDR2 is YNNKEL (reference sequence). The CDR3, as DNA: TGTGCCAGCAGCCAAGAGATGGGGAGTCCCTACGAGCAGTACTTC. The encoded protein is CASSQEMGSPYEQYF.

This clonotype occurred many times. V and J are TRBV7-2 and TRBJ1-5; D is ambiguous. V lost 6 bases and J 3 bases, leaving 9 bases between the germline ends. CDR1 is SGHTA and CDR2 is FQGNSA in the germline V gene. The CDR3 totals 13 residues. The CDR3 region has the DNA TGTGCCAGCAGACGGGGTTACAATCAGCCCCAGCATTTT. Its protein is CASRRGYNQPQHF.

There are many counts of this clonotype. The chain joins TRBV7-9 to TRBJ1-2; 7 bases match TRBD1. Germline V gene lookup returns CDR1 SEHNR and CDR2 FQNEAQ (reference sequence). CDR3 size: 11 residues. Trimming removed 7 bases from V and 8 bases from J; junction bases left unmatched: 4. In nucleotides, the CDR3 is TGTGCCAGCAACCCGGACAGGGGCTACACCTTC. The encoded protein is CASNPDRGYTF.

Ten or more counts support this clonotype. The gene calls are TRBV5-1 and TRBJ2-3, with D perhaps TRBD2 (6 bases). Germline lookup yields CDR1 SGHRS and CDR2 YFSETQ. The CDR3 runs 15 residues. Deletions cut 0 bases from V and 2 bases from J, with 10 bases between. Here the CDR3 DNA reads TGCGCCAGCAGCTTGGGTGCGGGGTACACAGATACGCAGTATTTT. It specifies CASSLGAGYTDTQYF.

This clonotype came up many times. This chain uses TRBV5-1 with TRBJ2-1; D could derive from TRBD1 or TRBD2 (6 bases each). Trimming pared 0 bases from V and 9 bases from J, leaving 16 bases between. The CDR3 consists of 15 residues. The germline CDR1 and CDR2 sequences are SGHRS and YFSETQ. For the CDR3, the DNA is TGCGCCAGCAGCTTGGGCGAAAGGGGGGACTTTGAGCAGTTCTTC. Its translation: CASSLGERGDFEQFF.

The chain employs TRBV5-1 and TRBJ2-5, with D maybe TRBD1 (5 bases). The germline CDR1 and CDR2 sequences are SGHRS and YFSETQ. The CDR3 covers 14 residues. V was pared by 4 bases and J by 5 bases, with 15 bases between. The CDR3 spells CASSPQQGPETQYF. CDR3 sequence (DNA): TGCGCCAGCAGCCCCCAGCAGGGTCCCGAGACCCAGTACTTC.

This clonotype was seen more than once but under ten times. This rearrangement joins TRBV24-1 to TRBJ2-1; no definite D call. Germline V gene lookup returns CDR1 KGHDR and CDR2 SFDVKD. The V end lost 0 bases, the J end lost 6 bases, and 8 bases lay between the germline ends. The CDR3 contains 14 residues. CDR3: CATSDLNKGNEQFF. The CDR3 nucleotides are TGTGCCACCAGTGATTTGAACAAGGGCAATGAGCAGTTCTTC.

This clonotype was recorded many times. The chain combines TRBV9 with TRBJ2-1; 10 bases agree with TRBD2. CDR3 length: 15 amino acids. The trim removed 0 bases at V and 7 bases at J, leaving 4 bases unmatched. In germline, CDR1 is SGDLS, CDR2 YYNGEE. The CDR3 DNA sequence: TGTGCCAGCAGCGTAGTCAGCGGGGGGGCGAATGAGCAGTTCTTC. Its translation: CASSVVSGGANEQFF.

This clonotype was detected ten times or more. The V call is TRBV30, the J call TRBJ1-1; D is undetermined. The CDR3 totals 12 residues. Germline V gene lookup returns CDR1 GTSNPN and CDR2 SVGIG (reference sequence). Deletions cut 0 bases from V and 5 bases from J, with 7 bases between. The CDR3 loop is CAWSVEITEAFF. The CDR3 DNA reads TGTGCCTGGAGTGTAGAGATTACTGAAGCTTTCTTT.

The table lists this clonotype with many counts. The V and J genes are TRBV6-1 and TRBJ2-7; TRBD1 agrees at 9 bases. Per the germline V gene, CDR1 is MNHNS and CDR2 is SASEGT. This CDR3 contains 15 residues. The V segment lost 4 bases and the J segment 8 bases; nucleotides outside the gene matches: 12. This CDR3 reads CASSAYRDREFKQYF. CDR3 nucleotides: TGTGCCAGCAGTGCGTACCGGGACAGGGAATTCAAGCAGTACTTC.

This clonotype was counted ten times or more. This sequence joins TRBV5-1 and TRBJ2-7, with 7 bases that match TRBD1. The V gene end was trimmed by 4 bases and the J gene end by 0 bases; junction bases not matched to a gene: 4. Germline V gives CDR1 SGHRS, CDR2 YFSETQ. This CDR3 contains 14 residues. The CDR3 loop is CASSPTGLSYEQYF. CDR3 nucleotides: TGCGCCAGCAGCCCGACAGGGCTCTCCTACGAGCAGTACTTC.

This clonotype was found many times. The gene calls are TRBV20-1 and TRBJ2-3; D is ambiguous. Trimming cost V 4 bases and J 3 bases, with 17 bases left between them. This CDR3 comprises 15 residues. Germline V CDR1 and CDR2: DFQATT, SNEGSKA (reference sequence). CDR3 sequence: CSATLDLLATDTQYF. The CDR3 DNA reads TGCAGTGCTACTCTGGACCTACTGGCTACAGATACGCAGTATTTT.

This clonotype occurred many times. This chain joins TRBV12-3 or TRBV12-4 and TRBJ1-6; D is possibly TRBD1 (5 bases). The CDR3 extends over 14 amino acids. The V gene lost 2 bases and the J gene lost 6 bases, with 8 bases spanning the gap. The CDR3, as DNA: TGTGCCAGCAGTTTACGGGGACCTAATTCACCCCTCCACTTT. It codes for CASSLRGPNSPLHF.

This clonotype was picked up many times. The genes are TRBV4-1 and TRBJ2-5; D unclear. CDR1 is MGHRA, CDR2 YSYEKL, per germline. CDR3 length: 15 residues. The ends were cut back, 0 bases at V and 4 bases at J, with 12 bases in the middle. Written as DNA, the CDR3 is TGCGCCAGCAGCCAAGATGGGAAAGGGCTAGAGACCCAGTACTTC. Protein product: CASSQDGKGLETQYF.

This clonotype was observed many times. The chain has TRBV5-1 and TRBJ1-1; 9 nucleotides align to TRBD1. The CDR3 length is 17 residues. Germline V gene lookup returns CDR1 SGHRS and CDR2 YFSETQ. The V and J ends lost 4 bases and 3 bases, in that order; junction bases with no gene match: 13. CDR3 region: CASSLRGQGVLDTEAFF. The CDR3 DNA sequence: TGCGCCAGCAGCCTGCGGGGACAGGGAGTTTTGGACACTGAAGCTTTCTTT. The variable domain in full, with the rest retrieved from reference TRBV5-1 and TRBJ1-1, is KAGVTQTPRYLIKTRGQQVTLSCSPISGHRSVSWYQQTPGQGLQFLFEYFSETQRNKGNFPGRFSGRQFSNSRSEMNVSTLELGDSALYLCASSLRGQGVLDTEAFFGQGTRLTVV.

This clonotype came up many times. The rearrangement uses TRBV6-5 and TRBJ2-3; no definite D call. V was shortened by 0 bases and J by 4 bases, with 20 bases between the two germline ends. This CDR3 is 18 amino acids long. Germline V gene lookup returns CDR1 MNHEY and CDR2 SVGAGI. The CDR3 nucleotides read TGTGCCAGCAGTTACTCGACGGCGCTAGGATTAAGCCCAGATACGCAGTATTTT. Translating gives CASSYSTALGLSPDTQYF.

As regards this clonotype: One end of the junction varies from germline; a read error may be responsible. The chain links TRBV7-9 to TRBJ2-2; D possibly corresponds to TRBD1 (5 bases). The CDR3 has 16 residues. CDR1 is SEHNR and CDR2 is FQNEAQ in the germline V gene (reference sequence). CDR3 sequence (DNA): TGTGCCAGCAGCTTAGCGACCCCGCAGGGCACCAGGGAGCTGTTTTTT. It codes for CASSLATPQGTRELFF.

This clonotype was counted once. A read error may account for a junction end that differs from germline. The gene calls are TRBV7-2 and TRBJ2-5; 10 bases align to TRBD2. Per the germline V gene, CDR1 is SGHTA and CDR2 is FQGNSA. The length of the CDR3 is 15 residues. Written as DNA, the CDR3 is TGTGCCAGCAGCTTAGGGCTAGCGGGGGCAGAGACCCAGAACTTC. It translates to CASSLGLAGAETQNF.

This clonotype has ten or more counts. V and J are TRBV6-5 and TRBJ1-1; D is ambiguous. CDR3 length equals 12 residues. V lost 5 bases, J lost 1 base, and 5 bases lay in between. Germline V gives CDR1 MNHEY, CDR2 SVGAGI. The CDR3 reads CASSRGNTEAFF. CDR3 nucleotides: TGTGCCAGCAGTCGGGGGAACACTGAAGCTTTCTTT.

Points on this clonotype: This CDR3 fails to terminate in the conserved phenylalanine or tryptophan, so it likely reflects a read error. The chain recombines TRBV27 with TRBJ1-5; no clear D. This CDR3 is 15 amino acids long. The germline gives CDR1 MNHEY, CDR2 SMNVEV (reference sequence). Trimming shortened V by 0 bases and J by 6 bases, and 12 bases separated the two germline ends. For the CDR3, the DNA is TGTGCCAGCAGTTTATCTCACGGGTTGGGTCAGCCCCAGCATTCT. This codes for CASSLSHGLGQPQHS.